This T cell receptor beta chain is drawn from a study of shared clonotypes between healthy human individuals. The table came from immunoSEQ multiplex PCR; TCRdb's copy has only in-frame clones and leaves some out. This table has hundreds of thousands of clones, 90% to 95% appearing once. Only CD45RO-negative cells positively selected for CCR7 counted as naive CD8 cells, so terminally differentiated effector memory CD45RA+ cells were excluded. V lost 5 bases to trimming and J lost 4 bases; unmatched junction nucleotides: 6. The CDR3 is 15 residues long. Germline V lookup: CDR1 MNHEY, CDR2 SMNVEV (reference sequence).

The TCR sequence derives from a man aged 25-40 years in good health. Sequenced: naive CD8+ T cells sorted from blood. V usage is TRBV27 and J usage is TRBJ2-3; TRBD2 aligns across 10 bases. DNA for the CDR3: TGTGCCAGCAGTCCTTCTAGCGGGAGATCAGATACGCAGTATTTT. Translating gives CASSPSSGRSDTQYF.